A selection of T cell receptor beta chains follows, all from one sample in a study of T cells in Graves' hyperthyroidism and ophthalmopathy. TCRdb reprocessed the multiplex PCR reads with MiXCR, giving one entry per CDR3 protein. Altogether 750,000 to 950,000 distinct CDR3 sequences are present, 38% being singletons, with the ten largest covering 8.9%. Sequenced material: blood. All receptors derive from a young man with Graves' hyperthyroidism. CDR3s include the opening cysteine and the closing phenylalanine or tryptophan. D genes are given only for firm matches. Only part of the rows carry a size: once, few, many, or a class if the clone is expanded.

TRBJ2-2 | TRBV6-6 | 16 | NA | NA | TGTGCCAGCAGGCGGCCTAGCTTTCGTAACACCGGGGAGCTGTTTTTT | CASRRPSFRNTGELFF
TRBJ2-2 | TRBV9 | 13 | NA | NA | TGCGTCAGCAGTGATTCGTCCCCGGGGGAGCTGTTTTTT | CVSSDSSPGELFF
TRBJ2-5 | TRBV2 | 16 | TRBD1 | once | TGTGCCAGCAGTGACGGAGACAGGGCCCCTCGAGAGACCCAGTACTTC | CASSDGDRAPRETQYF
TRBJ2-2 | TRBV29-1 | 13 | NA | many | TGCAGCGTGGGGCGGACCGACACCGGGGAGCTGTTTTTT | CSVGRTDTGELFF
TRBJ1-3 | TRBV5-1 | 17 | NA | many | TGCGCCAGCAGCTCGCCGGACAGCGATTTCTCTGGAAACACCATATATTTT | CASSSPDSDFSGNTIYF
TRBJ1-1 | TRBV25-1 | 15 | NA | NA | TGTGCCAGCAGGTCCCCCACGGGGCAAAACACTGAAGCTTTCTTT | CASRSPTGQNTEAFF
TRBJ1-6 | TRBV7-9 | 12 | NA | NA | TGTGCCAGCGGGCGGGACGCTTCACCCCTCCACTTT | CASGRDASPLHF
TRBJ1-2 | TRBV20-1 | 13 | NA | NA | TGCAGTGCCCCTACTCAAGCCGACGCCCTCTACACCTTC | CSAPTQADALYTF
TRBJ1-2 | TRBV12-3/TRBV12-4 | 15 | NA | many | TGTGCCAGCAGTTTGGGCGGGACGGTTATGTATGGCTACACCTTC | CASSLGGTVMYGYTF
TRBJ1-6 | TRBV20-1 | 14 | TRBD1 | many | TGCAGTGCTAGCCCGGGGACAGGGTACTCACCCCTCCACTTT | CSASPGTGYSPLHF
TRBJ2-7 | TRBV7-9 | 9 | NA | NA | TGTGCCAGCAGCTTAGAGGCCGACTTC | CASSLEADF
TRBJ1-2 | TRBV29-1 | 11 | NA | many | TGCAGCGTTGCACAGGAAGATGGCTACACCTTC | CSVAQEDGYTF
TRBJ1-1 | TRBV20-1 | 15 | NA | NA | TGCAGTGCCAGCAGTACCTACTCGGTGAACACTGAAGCTTTCTTT | CSASSTYSVNTEAFF
TRBJ2-2 | TRBV9 | 14 | NA | few | TGTGCCAGCAGCGTGGGGGGGCCCACCGGGGAGCTGTTTTTT | CASSVGGPTGELFF